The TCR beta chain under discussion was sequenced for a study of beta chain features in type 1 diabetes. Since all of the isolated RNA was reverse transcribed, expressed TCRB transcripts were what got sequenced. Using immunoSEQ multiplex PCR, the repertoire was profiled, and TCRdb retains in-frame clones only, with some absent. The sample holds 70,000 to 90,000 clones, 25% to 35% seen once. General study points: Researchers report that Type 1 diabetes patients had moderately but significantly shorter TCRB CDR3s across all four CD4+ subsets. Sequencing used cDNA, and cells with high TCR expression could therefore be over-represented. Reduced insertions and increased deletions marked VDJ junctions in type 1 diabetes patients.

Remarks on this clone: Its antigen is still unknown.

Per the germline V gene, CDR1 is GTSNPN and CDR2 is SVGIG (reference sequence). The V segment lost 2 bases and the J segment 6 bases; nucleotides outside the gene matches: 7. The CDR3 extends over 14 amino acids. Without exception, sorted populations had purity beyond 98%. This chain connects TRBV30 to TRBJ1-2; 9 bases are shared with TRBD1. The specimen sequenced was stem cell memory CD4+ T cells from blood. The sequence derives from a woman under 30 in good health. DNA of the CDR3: TGTGCCTGGAGTTCTGGGACAGGGTACGATGGCTACACCTTC. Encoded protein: CAWSSGTGYDGYTF. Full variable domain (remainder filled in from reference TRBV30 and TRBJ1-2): SQTIHQWPATLVQPVGSPLSLECTVEGTSNPNLYWYRQAAGRGLQLLFYSVGIGQISSEVPQNLSASRPQDRQFILSSKKLLLSDSGFYLCAWSSGTGYDGYTFGSGTRLTVV.